This TCR beta chain was sequenced in a study of lymphopenia after photon versus proton radiotherapy. Overall study results and limits: In patients who died, overall survival fell as post-nadir TCR diversity dropped more.

As regards this clone: Its specificity is unknown.

Clones were read by immunoSEQ multiplex PCR, and TCRdb kept only the in-frame ones, dropping some. The sample shows 37,000 or so clones, 85% to 90% of them seen only once. The CDR3 is 15 residues long. CDR1 LNHDA and CDR2 SQIVND come from the germline V gene (reference sequence). Trimming removed 5 bases at V and 1 base at J, with 12 bases between. This TCR derives from a man aged 45-65 years with gastric cancer. Sequencing was performed on peripheral blood, taken from a patient treated with photon-based radiotherapy. The genes are TRBV19 and TRBJ1-5; D is unresolved. The CDR3 spells CASSSRSPSNQPQHF. CDR3 in DNA: TGTGCCAGTAGTTCAAGGTCCCCCAGCAATCAGCCCCAGCATTTT.